The 7 T cell receptor beta chains below all came from one sample that was sequenced in a study of lymphopenia after photon versus proton radiotherapy. Method: immunoSEQ multiplex PCR; TCRdb's copy keeps in-frame clones and lacks some. The data contain over 55,000 clones, 85% to 90% of them seen just once; the ten biggest clones take up more than 10%. Material: peripheral blood, obtained from a patient treated with proton-based radiotherapy. These receptors came from a man at least 80 years old with esophageal cancer.

The rearrangement joins TRBV27 to TRBJ2-7, with 10 bases identical to TRBD1. The CDR3 has 14 residues. The germline gives CDR1 MNHEY, CDR2 SMNVEV (reference sequence). The V and J ends lost 9 bases and 7 bases, in that order; junction bases with no gene match: 12. The CDR3 bases are TGTGCCAGAGGGGGGGGGACAGGGGCAAGGGAGCAGTACTTC. Translated, it gives CARGGGTGAREQYF.

V usage is TRBV5-1 and J usage is TRBJ2-5; 11 nucleotides match TRBD2. J lost 4 bases, V lost 4 bases, and 9 bases had no gene match. Germline V CDR1 and CDR2: SGHRS, YFSETQ. The CDR3 length is 16 residues. The DNA of the CDR3 is TGCGCCAGCAGCGCCTATCTAGCGGGGGGTTCAGAGACCCAGTACTTC. Translated: CASSAYLAGGSETQYF. The full variable domain, rest sourced from reference TRBV5-1 and TRBJ2-5, is KAGVTQTPRYLIKTRGQQVTLSCSPISGHRSVSWYQQTPGQGLQFLFEYFSETQRNKGNFPGRFSGRQFSNSRSEMNVSTLELGDSALYLCASSAYLAGGSETQYFGPGTRLLVL.

The chain recombines TRBV5-4 with TRBJ2-1, with D maybe TRBD2 (6 bases). V gave up 0 bases and J gave up 7 bases, with 14 bases separating them. The V gene's germline CDR1 is SGHNT and CDR2 YYREEE (reference sequence). The CDR3 is made up of 15 amino acids. CDR3 coding DNA: TGTGCCAGCAGCTTGGGTCGGGAGACCTTAAATGAGCAGTTCTTC. Its translation is CASSLGRETLNEQFF.

The chain combines TRBV18 with TRBJ1-3, with D tentatively TRBD1 (5 bases). From germline, CDR1 is KGHSH and CDR2 LQKENI. The V end lost 2 bases, the J end lost 3 bases, and 17 bases lay between the germline ends. The CDR3 totals 17 residues. CDR3 sequence reads: CASSPSGRARGGNTIYF. Written as DNA, the CDR3 is TGTGCCAGCTCACCATCAGGACGAGCGAGGGGTGGAAACACCATATATTTT.

CDR3 loop: CAWSLDSGYTF. DNA for the CDR3: TGTGCCTGGAGCCTGGACAGTGGCTACACCTTC. The rearrangement uses TRBV30 and TRBJ1-2, with D possibly matching TRBD1 (6 bases). CDR1 is GTSNPN and CDR2 is SVGIG in the germline V gene (reference sequence). V was trimmed by 3 bases and J by 7 bases, leaving 9 bases between them. The CDR3 loop spans 11 amino acids.

This sequence joins TRBV25-1 and TRBJ1-4; D is unresolved. There are 15 residues in the CDR3. Germline loops: CDR1 MGHDK, CDR2 SYGVNS. Trimming left V 3 bases short and J 0 bases short, with 8 bases between. The CDR3 is CASSELTATNEKLFF. In DNA form, the CDR3 reads TGTGCCAGCAGTGAGCTAACAGCAACTAATGAAAAACTGTTTTTT. The whole variable domain, remainder taken from reference TRBV25-1 and TRBJ1-4, is EADIYQTPRYLVIGTGKKITLECSQTMGHDKMYWYQQDPGMELHLIHYSYGVNSTEKGDLSSESTVSRIRTEHFPLTLESARPSHTSQYLCASSELTATNEKLFFGSGTQLSVL.

The chain uses TRBV27 and TRBJ2-5, with 11 bases that match TRBD2. CDR3 length equals 16 residues. Germline V lookup: CDR1 MNHEY, CDR2 SMNVEV (reference sequence). Trimming removed 7 bases from V and 5 bases from J; junction bases left unmatched: 12. DNA for the CDR3: TGTGCCAGCACCCCTAACGTAGCGGGGGGGCGGGAGACCCAGTACTTC. This encodes CASTPNVAGGRETQYF.